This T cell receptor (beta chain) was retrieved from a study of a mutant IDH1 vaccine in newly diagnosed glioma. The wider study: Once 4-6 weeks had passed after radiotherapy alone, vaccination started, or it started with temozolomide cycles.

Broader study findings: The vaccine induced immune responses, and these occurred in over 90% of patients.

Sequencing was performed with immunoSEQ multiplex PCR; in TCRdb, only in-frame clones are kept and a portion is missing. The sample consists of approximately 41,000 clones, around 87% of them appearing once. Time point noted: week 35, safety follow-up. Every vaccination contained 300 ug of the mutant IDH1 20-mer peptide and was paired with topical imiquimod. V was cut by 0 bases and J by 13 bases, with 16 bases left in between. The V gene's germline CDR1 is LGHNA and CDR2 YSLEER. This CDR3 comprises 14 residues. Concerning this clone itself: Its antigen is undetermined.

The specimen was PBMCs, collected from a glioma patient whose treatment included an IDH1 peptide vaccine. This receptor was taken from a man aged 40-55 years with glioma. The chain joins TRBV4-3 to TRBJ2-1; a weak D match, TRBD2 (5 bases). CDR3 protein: CASSQEPEADQQFF. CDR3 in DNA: TGCGCCAGCAGCCAAGAACCCGAAGCGGATCAACAGTTCTTC.